These T cell receptor beta chains were read from a single sample in a study of cytomegalovirus exposure and HLA in healthy donors. Only in-frame clones appear in the TCRdb table, and some are missing; sequencing was by immunoSEQ multiplex PCR. Its table lists around 64,000 clones. Sequencing used PBMCs. These receptors were taken from a female donor in good health and CMV-seropositive. The CDR3 runs from the conserved cysteine through the conserved F or W. The D gene is left open where the match is weak.

18	TRBV9	TRBD2	TRBJ2-5	TGTGCCAGCAGCGTCAGCAGGACTAGCGGGGGGGACCAAGAGACCCAGTACTTC	CASSVSRTSGGDQETQYF
14	TRBV30	.	TRBJ1-2	TGTGCCTGGAGTGTACTGGCAGGCTCCGATGGCTACACCTTC	CAWSVLAGSDGYTF
15	TRBV7-8	.	TRBJ2-7	TGTGCCAGCAGCTTATTCCAGGACTGGGGTAGAGAGCAGTACTTC	CASSLFQDWGREQYF
15	TRBV7-6	TRBD1	TRBJ2-5	TGTGCCAGCAGCCCTACGGGACAGGGAGGGGAGACCCAGTACTTC	CASSPTGQGGETQYF
15	TRBV19	.	TRBJ1-1	TGTGCCAGTAGTATAGACGAGCGGGGGTCCACTGAAGCTTTCTTT	CASSIDERGSTEAFF
13	TRBV7-2	TRBD1	TRBJ1-2	TGTGCCAGCAGCTGGACAGGGAATGGGGGCTACACCTTC	CASSWTGNGGYTF
13	TRBV9	.	TRBJ1-1	TGTGCCAGCAGCGCACGACAGAACACTGAAGCTTTCTTT	CASSARQNTEAFF
14	TRBV4-1	.	TRBJ1-1	TGCGCCAGCAGCCAAGGTGATCCGACAGGAGGAGCTTTCTTT	CASSQGDPTGGAFF
13	TRBV6-1	.	TRBJ1-5	TGTGCCAGCAGGCTCACAGATCCAGGGCCCCAGCATTTT	CASRLTDPGPQHF
16	TRBV9	TRBD1	TRBJ2-1	TGTGCCAGCAGCGCAAAATGGCAGGGGGCTTACAATGAGCAGTTCTTC	CASSAKWQGAYNEQFF
13	TRBV28	.	TRBJ1-2	TGTGCCAGCAGACCGCCAGGGTATCTCGGCTACACCTTC	CASRPPGYLGYTF
15	TRBV19	TRBD2	TRBJ2-1	TGTGCCAGTAGTATGACTAGCGGGGAGGAAGGTGAGCAGTTCTTC	CASSMTSGEEGEQFF
15	TRBV5-5	TRBD2	TRBJ2-7	TGTGCCAGCAGCTCCACACTAGCGGTGGGCTACGAGCAGTACTTC	CASSSTLAVGYEQYF
13	TRBV5-1	.	TRBJ1-3	TGCGCCAGCAGTACATCGCCTGGAAACACCATATATTTT	CASSTSPGNTIYF
11	TRBV28	.	TRBJ1-1	TGTGCCAGCAGTATAAACACTGAAGCTTTCTTT	CASSINTEAFF
17	TRBV4-3	TRBD1	TRBJ1-5	TGCGCCAGCAGCCAAGATGGTCGGGGGACAGGGAGCCAGCCCCAGCATTTT	CASSQDGRGTGSQPQHF
14	TRBV6-5	TRBD1	TRBJ2-7	TGTGCCAGCAGTCGGACAGGGGTGACCTACGAGCAGTACTTC	CASSRTGVTYEQYF
15	TRBV30	TRBD1	TRBJ2-1	TGTGCCTGGAGACGGGGACAGGAGACCTACAATGAGCAGTTCTTC	CAWRRGQETYNEQFF
13	TRBV9	.	TRBJ1-1	TGTGCCAGCAGCCCGACAGGGAACACTGAAGCTTTCTTT	CASSPTGNTEAFF
15	TRBV6-5	TRBD2	TRBJ2-1	TGTGCCAGCAGTCTCGGGCTAGCGGGAAACAATGAGCAGTTCTTC	CASSLGLAGNNEQFF
17	TRBV19	.	TRBJ1-5	TGTGCCAGTAGTATGGAGCTTGAAGTTTATAGCAATCAGCCCCAGCATTTT	CASSMELEVYSNQPQHF
17	TRBV10-3	TRBD1	TRBJ1-5	TGTGCCATCAGTGAGTCCTGGGGGACAGGGAATAATCAGCCCCAGCATTTT	CAISESWGTGNNQPQHF
14	TRBV19	TRBD1	TRBJ2-7	TGTGCCAGTAGCAAACAGGGGTTCTCCTACGAGCAGTACTTC	CASSKQGFSYEQYF
14	TRBV27	TRBD2	TRBJ2-1	TGTGCCAGCAGTTTAGCGGGGGGCGACAATGAGCAGTTCTTC	CASSLAGGDNEQFF
14	TRBV5-1	TRBD1	TRBJ1-1	TGCGCCAGCAGCGACAGGGGGGTCAACACTGAAGCTTTCTTT	CASSDRGVNTEAFF
15	TRBV6-5	.	TRBJ2-3	TGTGCCAGCAGTTACTCGAAATGGAGGCCAGATACGCAGTATTTT	CASSYSKWRPDTQYF